The 15 T cell receptor beta chains in this list originate from one sample, sequenced in a study of blood T cell repertoires in COVID-19. Sequencing used immunoSEQ multiplex PCR; TCRdb keeps in-frame clones, though not all of them. Here the sample spans a few hundred thousand clones, about 89% being singletons. Sequencing input: peripheral blood. The receptor source for this set is a man aged 30 to 39 with acute or convalescent COVID-19.

This clone has a handful of counts. The chain employs TRBV3-1 (or the pseudogene TRBV3-2) and TRBJ2-7; TRBD1 matches at 9 bases. This CDR3 is 16 amino acids long. The ends lost 4 bases at V and 5 bases at J; junction bases unmatched: 12. CDR1 LGHDT and CDR2 YNNKEL come from the germline V gene (reference sequence). This chain's CDR3 is CASSLSGTGSDHEQYF. CDR3 DNA: TGTGCCAGCAGCCTGTCCGGGACAGGGTCGGACCACGAGCAGTACTTC.

This clone was seen only once. The V and J genes are TRBV28 and TRBJ1-1; D gene uncertain. The CDR3 has 14 amino acids. Per germline, CDR1 MDHEN and CDR2 SYDVKM. V was cut by 3 bases and J by 5 bases, with 13 bases left in between. The CDR3 coding sequence is TGTGCCAGCAGTTTCGGCTGGAGGAAAACTGAAGCTTTCTTT. Residues: CASSFGWRKTEAFF.

This chain joins TRBV11-3 and TRBJ1-1; 10 nucleotides align to TRBD1. Germline-derived CDR1 and CDR2 are SGHNT and YENEEA. The CDR3 totals 14 residues. J was trimmed by 6 bases and V by 3 bases; bases with no gene match: 4. The CDR3 DNA reads as TGTGCCAGCAGCTTGGGGGACAGGGGTGCTGAAGCTTTCTTT. Protein sequence: CASSLGDRGAEAFF.

This clone showed up just once. The CDR3 region is CAWSVREAFF. CDR3 in DNA: TGTGCCTGGAGTGTCAGGGAAGCTTTCTTT. V gene TRBV30 combines with J gene TRBJ1-1; D unresolved. This CDR3 has 10 amino acids. Trimming cost V 0 bases and J 8 bases, with 4 bases left between them. The germline V gene encodes CDR1 GTSNPN and CDR2 SVGIG (reference sequence).

The chain couples TRBV5-8 to TRBJ1-5; the D gene is possibly TRBD1 (6 bases). V was trimmed by 2 bases and J by 7 bases, leaving 16 bases between them. The germline CDR1 and CDR2 sequences are SGHTS and YDEGEE. The CDR3 contains 15 residues. CDR3 bases: TGTGCCAGCAGCTTACCTTTCAGGGGTGGCCAGCCCCAGCATTTT. Its translation: CASSLPFRGGQPQHF.

The chain couples TRBV4-1 to TRBJ2-7; possibly TRBD1 for D (6 bases). With 0 bases removed from V and 3 bases from J, the gap between germline ends came to 18 bases. Germline assignment: CDR1 MGHRA and CDR2 YSYEKL. The CDR3 spans 17 residues. CDR3 nucleotides: TGCGCCAGCAGCCAAGACGCCGGACAGCTTTCCTTCTACGAGCAGTACTTC. This codes for CASSQDAGQLSFYEQYF.

The rearrangement uses TRBV7-9 and TRBJ2-3; D possibly corresponds to TRBD1 (5 bases). From germline, CDR1 is SEHNR and CDR2 FQNEAQ (reference sequence). The CDR3 runs 12 residues. Trimming stripped 5 bases from V and 8 bases from J, with 11 bases between. For the CDR3, the DNA is TGTGCCAGCAGCACGGTAGGGGCTACGCAGTATTTT. Its protein product is CASSTVGATQYF.

This sequence joins TRBV25-1 and TRBJ1-2; tentative D call: TRBD1 (6 bases). The CDR3 has 14 amino acids. Per germline, CDR1 MGHDK and CDR2 SYGVNS. V was pared by 4 bases and J by 7 bases, with 16 bases between. The DNA for the CDR3 is TGTGCCAGCAGTGTACATACAGGGTTCTCTGGCTACACCTTC. Translated, it gives CASSVHTGFSGYTF.

This clone was counted a single time. J is TRBJ2-6 and V is TRBV11-2; tentatively, D is TRBD1 (6 bases). There are 15 residues in the CDR3. Germline-derived CDR1 and CDR2 are SGHAT and FQNNGV. V was cut by 5 bases and J by 4 bases, with 12 bases left in between. CDR3 nucleotide sequence: TGTGCCAGCAGCCGACCACAGGGAGGGGCCAACGTCCTGACTTTC. It codes for CASSRPQGGANVLTF. The full variable domain, with the rest looked up from reference TRBV11-2 and TRBJ2-6, is EAGVAQSPRYKIIEKRQSVAFWCNPISGHATLYWYQQILGQGPKLLIQFQNNGVVDDSQLPKDRFSAERLKGVDSTLKIQPAKLEDSAVYLCASSRPQGGANVLTFGAGSRLTVL.

This chain connects TRBV30 to TRBJ2-3; D may be TRBD1 (7 bases). Per germline, CDR1 GTSNPN and CDR2 SVGIG (reference sequence). The CDR3 runs to 14 residues. The V gene lost 2 bases and the J gene lost 5 bases, with 14 bases spanning the gap. The CDR3 nucleotides read TGTGCCTGGAGTCAGCAGGGGGGCATAGATACGCAGTATTTT. As protein: CAWSQQGGIDTQYF.

The rearrangement joins TRBV19 to TRBJ2-1, with D hard to call. The CDR3 consists of 13 residues. Germline values: CDR1 LNHDA, CDR2 SQIVND (reference sequence). Trimming stripped 4 bases from V and 8 bases from J, with 12 bases between. The CDR3 DNA sequence: TGTGCCAGTAGTACGCGCGTGGTCCATGAGCAGTTCTTC. As protein: CASSTRVVHEQFF.

This chain uses TRBV24-1 with TRBJ1-2; weak D call: TRBD1 (6 bases). Between the trimmed V and J ends, which lost 3 bases and 4 bases, there was a span of 17 bases. This CDR3 is 16 amino acids long. CDR1 is KGHDR, CDR2 SFDVKD, per germline. Written as DNA, the CDR3 is TGTGCCACCAGTGATGGTCAGGTTCAGGGGAGCTATGGCTACACCTTC. Amino acids: CATSDGQVQGSYGYTF.

V is TRBV28 and J is TRBJ2-5; TRBD2 matches 13 bases. The germline gives CDR1 MDHEN, CDR2 SYDVKM. The length of the CDR3 is 19 residues. Germline trimming cut 3 bases from V and 2 bases from J; bases unmatched to any gene: 12. The CDR3 reads CASSFLMTTSGGEQETQYF. CDR3 nucleotides: TGTGCCAGCAGTTTCTTGATGACTACTAGCGGGGGGGAACAAGAGACCCAGTACTTC.

The chain is built from TRBV7-2 and TRBJ2-7; D ambiguous. The CDR3 spans 14 residues. V was clipped by 3 bases and J by 6 bases, with 15 bases between them. Germline values: CDR1 SGHTA, CDR2 FQGNSA. For the CDR3, the DNA is TGTGCCAGCAGCTTTTCATATCACCAGTTCGAGCAGTACTTC. Protein product: CASSFSYHQFEQYF.

Here the CDR3 DNA reads TGTGCCAGCAGCTTAGATACGAGGCAGGGATCGACCGGGGAGCTGTTTTTT. Translation: CASSLDTRQGSTGELFF. The chain has TRBV11-3 and TRBJ2-2; the D gene is possibly TRBD1 (5 bases). V lost 0 bases, J lost 5 bases, and 16 bases lay in between. Germline V gene lookup returns CDR1 SGHNT and CDR2 YENEEA. The CDR3 consists of 17 residues.